This T cell receptor (beta chain) was captured in a study of blood T cell repertoires in COVID-19. Background on the study: Some COVID-19 samples were acute and others convalescent; all came from the United States, Italy and Spain. The analysed material was cDNA or gDNA that came from T cells, B-cell-depleted T cells, or PBMCs.

Looked up from germline, CDR1 is SGHNT and CDR2 is YYREEE (reference sequence). Losses at the gene ends were 0 bases for V and 5 bases for J; bases not matched to a gene: 9. The CDR3 spans 16 residues. Original analysis: Amplification of reference gene primers provided the estimated nucleated cell counts. Libraries were prepared by immunoSEQ multiplex PCR; TCRdb keeps only in-frame clonotypes and omits some of them. V and J calls and clone size follow that table, whereas D and trimming were derived from the DNA. Of 150,000 to 200,000 clones detected, 75% to 80% appear once; the ten largest clones hold roughly 25%.

The rearrangement uses TRBV5-4 and TRBJ2-5; 8 bases are shared with TRBD2. The material sequenced was peripheral blood. The sequence derives from a woman in her seventies with acute or convalescent COVID-19. The CDR3 loop is CASSLVLAGTSETQYF. CDR3 in DNA: TGTGCCAGCAGCTTGGTGTTAGCGGGAACATCCGAGACCCAGTACTTC.